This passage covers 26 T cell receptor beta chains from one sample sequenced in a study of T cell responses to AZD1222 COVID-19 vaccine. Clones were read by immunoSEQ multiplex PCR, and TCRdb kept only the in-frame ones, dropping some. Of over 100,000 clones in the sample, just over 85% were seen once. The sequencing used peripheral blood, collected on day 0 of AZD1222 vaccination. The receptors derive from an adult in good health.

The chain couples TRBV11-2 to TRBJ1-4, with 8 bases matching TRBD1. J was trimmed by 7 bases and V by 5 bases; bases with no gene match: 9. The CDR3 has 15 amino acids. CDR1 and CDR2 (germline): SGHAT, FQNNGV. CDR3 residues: CASSDHRGSIEKLFF. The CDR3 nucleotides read TGTGCCAGCAGCGATCACAGGGGGTCAATTGAAAAACTGTTTTTT.

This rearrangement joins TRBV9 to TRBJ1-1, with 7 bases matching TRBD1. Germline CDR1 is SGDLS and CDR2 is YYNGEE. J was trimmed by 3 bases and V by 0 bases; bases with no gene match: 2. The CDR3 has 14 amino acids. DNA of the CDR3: TGTGCCAGCAGCGTAGCTCAGGGGGACACTGAAGCTTTCTTT. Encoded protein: CASSVAQGDTEAFF.

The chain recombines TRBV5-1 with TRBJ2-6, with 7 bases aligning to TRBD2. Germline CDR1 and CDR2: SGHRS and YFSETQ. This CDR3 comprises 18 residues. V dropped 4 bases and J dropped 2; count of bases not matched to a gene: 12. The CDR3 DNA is TGCGCCAGCAGCCTCTTGGGTATAGCGGGTACTGGGGCCAACGTCCTGACTTTC. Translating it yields CASSLLGIAGTGANVLTF.

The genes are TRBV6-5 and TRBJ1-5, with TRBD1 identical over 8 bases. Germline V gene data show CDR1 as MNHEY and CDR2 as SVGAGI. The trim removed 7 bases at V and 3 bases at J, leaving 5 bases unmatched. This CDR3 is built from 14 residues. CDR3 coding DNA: TGTGCCAGCAAAACAGGGGGTGCCAATCAGCCCCAGCATTTT. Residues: CASKTGGANQPQHF.

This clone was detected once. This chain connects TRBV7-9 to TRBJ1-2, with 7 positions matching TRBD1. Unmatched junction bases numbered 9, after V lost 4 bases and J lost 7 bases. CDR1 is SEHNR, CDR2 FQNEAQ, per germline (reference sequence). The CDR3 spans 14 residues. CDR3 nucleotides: TGTGCCAGCAGCTACAGGGGATCGATGGGTGGCTACACCTTC. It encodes CASSYRGSMGGYTF.

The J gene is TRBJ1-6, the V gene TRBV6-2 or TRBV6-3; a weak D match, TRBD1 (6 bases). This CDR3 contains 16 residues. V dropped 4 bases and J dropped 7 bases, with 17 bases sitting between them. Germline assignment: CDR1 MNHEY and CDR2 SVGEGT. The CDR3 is CASSLSFGGGNSPLHF. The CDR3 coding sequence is TGTGCCAGCAGTTTGAGTTTCGGGGGCGGGAATTCACCCCTCCACTTT.

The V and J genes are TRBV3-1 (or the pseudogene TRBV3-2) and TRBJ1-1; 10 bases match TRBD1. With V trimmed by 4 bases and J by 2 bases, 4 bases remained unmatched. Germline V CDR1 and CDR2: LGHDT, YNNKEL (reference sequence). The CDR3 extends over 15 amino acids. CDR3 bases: TGTGCCAGCAGCCGACAGGGGGCTCTAAACACTGAAGCTTTCTTT. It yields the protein CASSRQGALNTEAFF.

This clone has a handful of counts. For the CDR3, the DNA is TGTGCCAGCAGCGGAGAGGGTTTAATAAAGGAAAAACTGTTTTTT. Translated, it gives CASSGEGLIKEKLFF. The gene calls are TRBV9 and TRBJ1-4; D call uncertain. The CDR3 extends over 15 amino acids. V was trimmed by 3 bases and J by 8 bases, leaving 17 bases between them. Germline V gives CDR1 SGDLS, CDR2 YYNGEE.

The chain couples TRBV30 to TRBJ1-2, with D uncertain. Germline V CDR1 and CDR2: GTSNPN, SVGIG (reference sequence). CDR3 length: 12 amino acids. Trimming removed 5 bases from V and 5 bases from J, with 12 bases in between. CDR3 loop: CAWYTEGYGYTF. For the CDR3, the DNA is TGTGCCTGGTACACCGAGGGATATGGCTACACCTTC.

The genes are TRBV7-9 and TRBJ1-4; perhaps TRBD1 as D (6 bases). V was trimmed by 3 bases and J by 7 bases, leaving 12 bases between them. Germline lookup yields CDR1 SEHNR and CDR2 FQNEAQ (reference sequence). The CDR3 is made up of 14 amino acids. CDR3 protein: CASSFRGDSEKLFF. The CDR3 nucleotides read TGTGCCAGCAGCTTCAGGGGTGATAGTGAAAAACTGTTTTTT.

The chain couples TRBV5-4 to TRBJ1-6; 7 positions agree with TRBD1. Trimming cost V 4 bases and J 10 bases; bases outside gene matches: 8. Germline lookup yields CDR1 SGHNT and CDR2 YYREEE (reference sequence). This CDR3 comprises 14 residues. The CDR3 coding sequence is TGTGCCAGCAGCCTAAAAACAGGGGACTCACCCCTCCACTTT. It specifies CASSLKTGDSPLHF.

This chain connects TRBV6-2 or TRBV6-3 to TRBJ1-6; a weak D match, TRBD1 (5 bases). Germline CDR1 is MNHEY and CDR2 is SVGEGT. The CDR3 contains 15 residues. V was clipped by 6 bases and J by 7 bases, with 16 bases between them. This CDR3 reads CASSLLGLGNSPLHF. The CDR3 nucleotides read TGTGCCAGCAGCCTCCTGGGGCTGGGGAATTCACCCCTCCACTTT.

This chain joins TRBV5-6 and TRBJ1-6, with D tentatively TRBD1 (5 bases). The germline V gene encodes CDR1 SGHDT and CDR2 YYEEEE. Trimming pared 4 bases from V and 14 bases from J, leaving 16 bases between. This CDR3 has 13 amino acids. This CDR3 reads CASSLGTPMALHF. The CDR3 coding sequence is TGTGCCAGCAGCCTCGGGACTCCCATGGCCCTCCACTTT.

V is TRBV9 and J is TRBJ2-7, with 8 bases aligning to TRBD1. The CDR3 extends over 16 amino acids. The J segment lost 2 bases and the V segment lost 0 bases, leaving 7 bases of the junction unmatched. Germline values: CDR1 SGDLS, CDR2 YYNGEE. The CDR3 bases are TGTGCCAGCAGCGTAGGGGGGACAGGTGTTCCCTACGAGCAGTACTTC. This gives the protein CASSVGGTGVPYEQYF.

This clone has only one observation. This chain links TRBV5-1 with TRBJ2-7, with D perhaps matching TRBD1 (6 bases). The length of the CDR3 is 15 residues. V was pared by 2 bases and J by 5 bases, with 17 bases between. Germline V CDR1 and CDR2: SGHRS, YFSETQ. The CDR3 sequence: CASSFATGQIHEQYF. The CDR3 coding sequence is TGCGCCAGCAGCTTTGCCACAGGACAGATCCACGAGCAGTACTTC.

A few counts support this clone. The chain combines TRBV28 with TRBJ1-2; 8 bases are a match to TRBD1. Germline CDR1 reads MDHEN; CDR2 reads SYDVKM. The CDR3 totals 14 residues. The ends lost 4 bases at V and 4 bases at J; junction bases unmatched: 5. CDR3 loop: CASSSTGGGYGYTF. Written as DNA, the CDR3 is TGTGCCAGCAGTTCTACAGGGGGGGGCTATGGCTACACCTTC.

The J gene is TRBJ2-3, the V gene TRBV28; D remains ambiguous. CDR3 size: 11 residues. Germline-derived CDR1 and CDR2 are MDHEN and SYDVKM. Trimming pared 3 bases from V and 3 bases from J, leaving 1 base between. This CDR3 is CASSFTDTQYF. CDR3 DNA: TGTGCCAGCAGTTTTACAGATACGCAGTATTTT.

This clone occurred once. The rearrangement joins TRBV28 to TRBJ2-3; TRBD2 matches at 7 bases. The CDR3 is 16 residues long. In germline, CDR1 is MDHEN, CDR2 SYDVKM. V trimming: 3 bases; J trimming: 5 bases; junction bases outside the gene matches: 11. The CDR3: CASSFTPLGGLDTQYF. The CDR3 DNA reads TGTGCCAGCAGTTTTACTCCGCTGGGGGGGTTAGATACGCAGTATTTT.

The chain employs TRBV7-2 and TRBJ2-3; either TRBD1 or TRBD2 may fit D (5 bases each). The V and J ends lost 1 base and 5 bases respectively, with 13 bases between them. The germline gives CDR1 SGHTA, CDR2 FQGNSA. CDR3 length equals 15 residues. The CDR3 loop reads CASSLGLAQGDTQYF. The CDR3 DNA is TGTGCCAGCAGCTTAGGGTTAGCGCAGGGAGATACGCAGTATTTT. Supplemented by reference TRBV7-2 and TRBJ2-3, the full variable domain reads GAGVSQSPSNKVTEKGKDVELRCDPISGHTALYWYRQSLGQGLEFLIYFQGNSAPDKSGLPSDRFSAERTGGSVSTLTIQRTQQEDSAVYLCASSLGLAQGDTQYFGPGTRLTVL.

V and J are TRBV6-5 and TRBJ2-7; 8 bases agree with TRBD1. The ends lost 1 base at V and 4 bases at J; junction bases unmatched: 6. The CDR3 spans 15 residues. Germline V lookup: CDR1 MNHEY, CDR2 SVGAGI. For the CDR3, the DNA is TGTGCCAGCAGTTACTGGCAGGGGGCGTCGTACGAGCAGTACTTC. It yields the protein CASSYWQGASYEQYF.

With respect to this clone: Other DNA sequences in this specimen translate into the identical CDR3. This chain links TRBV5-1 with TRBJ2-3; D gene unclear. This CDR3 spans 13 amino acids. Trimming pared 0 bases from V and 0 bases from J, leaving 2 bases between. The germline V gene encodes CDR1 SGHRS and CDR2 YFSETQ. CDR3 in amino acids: CASSLDSTDTQYF. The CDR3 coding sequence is TGCGCCAGCAGCTTGGATAGCACAGATACGCAGTATTTT.

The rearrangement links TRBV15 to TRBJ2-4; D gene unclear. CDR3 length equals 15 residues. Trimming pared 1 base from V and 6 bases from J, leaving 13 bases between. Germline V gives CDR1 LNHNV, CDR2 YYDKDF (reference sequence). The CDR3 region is CATSRVSDGSNIQYF. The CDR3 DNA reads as TGTGCCACCAGCAGAGTTTCGGACGGGTCAAACATTCAGTACTTC. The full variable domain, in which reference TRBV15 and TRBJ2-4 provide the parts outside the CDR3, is DAMVIQNPRYQVTQFGKPVTLSCSQTLNHNVMYWYQQKSSQAPKLLFHYYDKDFNNEADTPDNFQSRRPNTSFCFLDIRSPGLGDTAMYLCATSRVSDGSNIQYFGAGTRLSVL.

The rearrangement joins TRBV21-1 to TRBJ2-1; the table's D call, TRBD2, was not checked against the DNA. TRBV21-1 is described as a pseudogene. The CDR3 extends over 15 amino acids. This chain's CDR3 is CASSKPDPLNYEQFF. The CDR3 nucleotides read TGTGCCAGCAGCAAACCCGATCCACTTAACTATGAGCAGTTCTTC.

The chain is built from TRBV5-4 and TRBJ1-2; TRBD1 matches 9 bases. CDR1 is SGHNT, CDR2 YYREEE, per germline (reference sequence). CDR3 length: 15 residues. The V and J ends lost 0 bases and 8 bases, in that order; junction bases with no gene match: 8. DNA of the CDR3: TGTGCCAGCAGCTTGGATGGACAGGGGCAGGGAGGCTACACCTTC. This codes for CASSLDGQGQGGYTF.

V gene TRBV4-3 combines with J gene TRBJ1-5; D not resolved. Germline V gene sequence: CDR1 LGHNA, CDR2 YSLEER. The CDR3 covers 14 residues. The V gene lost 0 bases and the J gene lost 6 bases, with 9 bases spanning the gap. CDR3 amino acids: CASSQEGRGQPQHF. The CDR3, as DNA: TGCGCCAGCAGCCAAGAGGGCCGGGGTCAGCCCCAGCATTTT.

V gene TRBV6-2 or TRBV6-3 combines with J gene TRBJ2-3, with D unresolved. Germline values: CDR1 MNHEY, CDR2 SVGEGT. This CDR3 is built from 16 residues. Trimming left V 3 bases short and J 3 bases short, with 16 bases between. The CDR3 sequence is CASSYGAGPRTDTQYF. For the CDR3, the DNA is TGTGCCAGCAGTTATGGAGCAGGTCCGCGTACAGATACGCAGTATTTT.